This TCR beta chain was obtained from a study of blood T cell repertoires in COVID-19. The overall study: Acute-phase and convalescent COVID-19 samples originated in the United States, Italy and Spain.

As processed by the authors: Estimation of nucleated cell counts was performed using reference gene primer amplification. TCRdb keeps only in-frame clones here, not all; method: immunoSEQ multiplex PCR. D and trimming come from the DNA, and the V and J calls and clone size come from that table. The sample consists of about 200,000 clones, around 86% of them appearing once. The CDR3 has 15 amino acids. The germline CDR1 and CDR2 sequences are MNHEY and SMNVEV (reference sequence). V was pared by 3 bases and J by 6 bases, with 14 bases between. This clonotype originated in a man older than 75 with acute or convalescent COVID-19. The chain uses TRBV27 and TRBJ2-2, with D hard to call. The sample comprised peripheral blood. The CDR3 nucleotides are TGTGCCAGCAGTTTCTTGAACAGACGGCCCGGGGAGCTGTTTTTT. This translates into CASSFLNRRPGELFF.